This TCR beta chain was sequenced for a study of T cells in tumors after PD-1 blockade. Study overall: Excluded were patients with checkpoint blockade, immunosuppressants, or radiotherapy or other anti-cancer therapy within 4 weeks. Each patient got pembrolizumab 200 mg every 3 weeks or cemiplimab 350 mg every 2 weeks. Daily vismodegib 150 mg continued in a subset of anti-PD-1-treated patients. Mean per blood sample: 90,000 to 120,000 templates (about 24,000-270,000), 36,536 unique clonotypes.

Sequenced by immunoSEQ multiplex PCR; TCRdb stores in-frame clones only, minus some. The sample has 14,000 to 15,000 clones, around 80% seen once. Trimming stripped 0 bases from V and 3 bases from J, with 8 bases between. Germline-derived CDR1 and CDR2 are LGHNA and YNFKEQ. This CDR3 region has 14 residues. The V gene is TRBV4-2, the J gene TRBJ1-2; D possibly corresponds to TRBD1 (6 bases). The TCR originated in a human donor with basal cell carcinoma. This specimen consisted of PBMCs, obtained after anti-PD-1 treatment. CDR3 region: CASSQETGHYGYTF. For the CDR3, the DNA is TGTGCCAGCAGCCAAGAGACAGGCCACTATGGCTACACCTTC.